Listed below are T cell receptor beta chains from one sample, sequenced in a study of CD8 T cells in ankylosing spondylitis. TCRdb processed the 5' RACE reads anew with MiXCR; each CDR3 protein has one entry. This table has 500,000 to 550,000 distinct CDR3 sequences, roughly 13% appearing once. Specimen: blood, either unsorted or a sorted T cell fraction (not recorded which). The source is a male donor with ankylosing spondylitis. The conserved cysteine and the conserved F or W are not part of the CDR3 here.

J gene,V gene,CDR3 protein
TRBJ2-7,TRBV13,ASSSPKGYEQY
TRBJ1-3,TRBV20-1,GLPRTDTGNTIY
TRBJ2-5,TRBV12-3/TRBV12-4,ASSFSGLQETQY
TRBJ2-2,TRBV27,ASSSIAQTGELF
TRBJ2-7,TRBV7-6,ASSPWGVKTSYEQY
TRBJ2-3,TRBV12-3/TRBV12-4,ASSPQGLASTDTQY
TRBJ2-3,TRBV9,ASSTTVADTQY
TRBJ2-2,TRBV12-3/TRBV12-4,ASSLGTSPNTGELF
TRBJ2-1,TRBV27,ASSFRTSGVSYNEQF
TRBJ2-3,TRBV20-1,SARDGSGGTDTQY
TRBJ2-5,TRBV27,ASSLAGGPLETQY
TRBJ1-1,TRBV5-1,ASSLLAENTEAF
TRBJ2-5,TRBV30,AWDIGQTTQY
TRBJ2-7,TRBV25-1,ASSVDSIKGEQY
TRBJ2-1,TRBV5-4,ASSLGQGFYNEQF
TRBJ2-5,TRBV15,ATSRDLGPQETQY
TRBJ1-1,TRBV12-3/TRBV12-4,ASSPRVRTEAF
TRBJ2-1,TRBV5-6,ASSLGNRGGGQF
TRBJ1-2,TRBV7-2,ASSYGAGVGYGYT
TRBJ1-4,TRBV29-1,SVEDPGFDEKLF
TRBJ2-2,TRBV12-3/TRBV12-4,ASSLPAGGSNTGELF
TRBJ2-4,TRBV5-1,ASSFFGAEKNIQY
TRBJ2-1,TRBV12-3/TRBV12-4,ASSSTSGSSDEQF
TRBJ2-1,TRBV25-1,ASSESLGSRKNEQF
TRBJ2-3,TRBV15,ATSLLAVPDTQY
TRBJ2-7,TRBV7-9,ASISLAGALSSYEQY
TRBJ1-5,TRBV15,ATSRDHQPQH
TRBJ2-1,TRBV5-1,ASSLRRHNEQF
TRBJ2-7,TRBV19,ASSPRVSSYEQY
TRBJ2-1,TRBV5-1,ASRSSPPSYNEQF
TRBJ1-5,TRBV12-3/TRBV12-4,ASSSLQGGDQPQH
TRBJ2-5,TRBV5-1,ASSFMTGQETQY
TRBJ2-4,TRBV5-1,ASSDGLAGGVQY
TRBJ2-3,TRBV7-9,ASTVSHGGTQY
TRBJ2-3,TRBV5-1,ASGSTGDSGSYPTSTDTQY
TRBJ2-1,TRBV20-1,SARAGLRNLYGEQF
TRBJ2-2,TRBV30,AWRREGTTGELF
TRBJ2-1,TRBV7-9,ASSWGQVRHNEQF
TRBJ1-1,TRBV18,ASSPLGPPNTEAF
TRBJ1-5,TRBV25-1,ASGGQGNQPQH
TRBJ2-5,TRBV5-1,ASSLLAEGETQY
TRBJ1-1,TRBV7-9,ASSHSRGGGTEAF
TRBJ2-7,TRBV7-6,ASSPGTASSYEQY
TRBJ2-7,TRBV20-1,SAPTSGRALSGEQY
TRBJ1-1,TRBV20-1,SARQGARDTEAF
TRBJ2-1,TRBV12-3/TRBV12-4,ASSRLTSGGYNEQF
TRBJ1-2,TRBV12-3/TRBV12-4,ASRSKWGPSNYGYT
TRBJ2-5,TRBV5-1,ASSLDGDQETQY
TRBJ2-1,TRBV27,ASTSDPRYYNEQF
TRBJ1-4,TRBV7-2,ASSPGTGPKLF
TRBJ2-3,TRBV5-1,ASSSGTEGVDTQY
TRBJ2-1,TRBV11-3,ASRAGTPNYNEQF
TRBJ2-2,TRBV5-1,ASSFGSGQLTNTGELF
TRBJ2-3,TRBV11-2,ASSMGTSGFPSTDTQY